This T cell receptor (beta chain) was sequenced during a study of control samples from healthy donors and cancer patients. This CDR3 contains 16 residues. With 6 bases removed from V and 8 bases from J, the gap between germline ends came to 22 bases. Germline assignment: CDR1 MNHEY and CDR2 SMNVEV (reference sequence). Generated by immunoSEQ multiplex PCR, the TCRdb table keeps only in-frame clones and is missing some. The sample consists of 150,000 or so clones, just under 95% of them appearing once. Source material: blood. The source is a woman aged 40 to 49 in good health. The rearrangement uses TRBV27 and TRBJ1-4; the D gene is possibly TRBD1 (5 bases). The CDR3 sequence is CASSPQGRGFREKLFF. The CDR3 region has the DNA TGTGCCAGCAGCCCGCAGGGCAGAGGTTTTAGAGAAAAACTGTTTTTT.